The T cell receptor beta chain described here comes from a study of shared clonotypes between healthy human individuals (dated by TCRdb to about 2020). Turning to the overall study: The cohort included a few men and a couple of women between 18 and 49 years of age. For each donor, three plates each were used for CD4 naive and CD4 memory, two plates were used for CD8 naive, and one plate was used for CD8 memory. The study deeply sequenced blood TCR repertoires of 5 or 6 healthy adults to estimate repertoire size and the extent of clonotype sharing between individuals. To increase sequencing depth and limit assay-specific biases, TCR repertoire library preparation and sequencing were carried out by different laboratories using diverse techniques. Each donor's leukapheresis produced roughly between about 0.8 and 10 billion PBMCs.

V lost 2 bases and J lost 4 bases, and the count of bases not matched to a germline gene is 6. CDR1 and CDR2 were assigned from the germline V gene (reference sequence) as LNHNV and YYDKDF. Counted from cysteine to phenylalanine, this CDR3 has 15 amino acids. The only DNA kept is the CDR3, 45 bases in frame from the first base. This clone came up once. The antigen it binds to is not known. No clone much larger than this one lies a single base away; base qualities are absent. General conclusions and limits of the study: Clonotypes shared by all four sorted-subset donors showed higher generation probabilities than non-shared clonotypes. Sampling was limited to blood, and TCR repertoires in tissue likely differ from TCR repertoires in blood. When a few donors were compared, the shared fraction of clonotypes was about 5.2% for naive CD4, 3.5% to 4% for naive CD8, 2% to 2.5% for memory CD4, and under 0.5% for memory CD8. Pairwise subsampling led to the expectation that sequencing depth would affect the degree of clonotype sharing among donors. Estimated clonotype richness was generally larger for naive than for memory subsets. Even with the large sequencing depth, rarefaction of the sorted-subset datasets indicated that sequencing was incomplete. The genetic and exposure-history diversity represented was limited by the small number of donors.

Using the deep immunoSEQ assay, TCR CDR3 regions were amplified from genomic DNA by multiplex PCR. Genomic DNA extracted from each cell subset was distributed evenly over all wells of several immunoSEQ 96-well plates, and each plate served as one replicate. For sorted subsets, each replicate PCR was loaded with 200 ng genomic DNA, equivalent to some 31,000 T cell genomes. Purified libraries were quantified with a Qubit 3.0 fluorometer, sized on a Bioanalyzer 2100, and re-quantified with the KAPA Library Quantification kit. Every immunoSEQ 96-well plate was sequenced on a separate single-read 150-cycle Illumina NextSeq 550 flow cell. Per the original workflow: The immunoSEQ output contained only junctional sequences without quality scores, so filtering could not match that applied to full-length reads. To assign V/J genes and CDR3, sequences were annotated using PyIR, a Python wrapper for IgBLAST v1.9, with IMGT germline references. Reads with weak V/J assignments (E-value above 1e-6), missing CDR3, stop codons, out-of-frame junctions, or ambiguous translated residues were removed. V3J clonotypes were defined as sequences sharing an identical inferred V gene, J gene, and CDR3 amino acid sequence. Percentage overlap between repertoires was calculated by dividing the number of shared unique clonotypes by the size of the smaller repertoire. Richness of each repertoire was evaluated using RTK rarefaction, the Chao1 estimator, and Recon v2.1 estimates of unobserved clonotypes. Generation probabilities were computed with OLGA for all TCRbeta clonotypes obtained by the gDNA method from a handful of donors. Held by TCRdb, this immuneACCESS table contains in-frame sequences only and omits some clones. Under half of the omission traces to an unresolved V gene where checked; the cause of the rest is unknown. V, J and clone size are taken as reported in that table, and D and trimming were inferred from the DNA itself. Counted in this sample were 2 million to 2.5 million clones; approximately 93% of them appeared once. About 0.41% of the sample is taken by the ten largest.

Donors were healthy HIV-negative adults with no recently reported acute infections or vaccinations. Every donor was a Caucasian adult residing in Nashville, Tennessee, USA. Magnetic negative selection was used to enrich CD4+ T cells, after which naive cells were positively selected on CD45RA and the negative fraction became the memory subset. After blood collection by leukapheresis, PBMCs were isolated using Ficoll-Histopaque density gradient centrifugation and then cryopreserved in the vapor phase of liquid nitrogen. Analytical flow cytometry was used to check the purity and quantity of every magnetically sorted T cell population. Genomic DNA was isolated from every sorted fraction and measured by UV absorbance on a Nanodrop 2000c.

The V and J genes are TRBV15 and TRBJ2-3; TRBD2 agrees with 7 junctional bases. The receptor was isolated from a man younger than 30 in good health. Some clones in this sample may be carry-over from other donors' samples. What was sequenced was naive CD4+ T cells from PBMCs. Explained via the paper, the cell subset or site label denotes: CD45RA+ positively selected. The CDR3 amino acid sequence is: CATSRPQGGSDTQYF. The DNA sequence follows: TGTGCCACCAGCAGACCCCAGGGAGGGTCAGATACGCAGTATTTT.